This TCR beta chain emerged from a study of control samples from healthy donors and cancer patients. Profiled with immunoSEQ multiplex PCR; TCRdb holds only in-frame clones, not every one. The sample has 60,000 to 85,000 clones, roughly 92% seen once. The CDR3 runs 15 residues. V was clipped by 3 bases and J by 7 bases; unmatched bases: 10. Germline V lookup: CDR1 SGHTA, CDR2 FQGNSA. This receptor was identified in a woman aged 55-69 years in good health. V is TRBV7-2 and J is TRBJ2-7, with TRBD1 matching 9 bases. The sequenced material came from blood. The CDR3 loop is CASSFVTGTGYEQYF. The CDR3 DNA is TGTGCCAGCAGCTTTGTCACCGGGACAGGGTATGAGCAGTACTTC.